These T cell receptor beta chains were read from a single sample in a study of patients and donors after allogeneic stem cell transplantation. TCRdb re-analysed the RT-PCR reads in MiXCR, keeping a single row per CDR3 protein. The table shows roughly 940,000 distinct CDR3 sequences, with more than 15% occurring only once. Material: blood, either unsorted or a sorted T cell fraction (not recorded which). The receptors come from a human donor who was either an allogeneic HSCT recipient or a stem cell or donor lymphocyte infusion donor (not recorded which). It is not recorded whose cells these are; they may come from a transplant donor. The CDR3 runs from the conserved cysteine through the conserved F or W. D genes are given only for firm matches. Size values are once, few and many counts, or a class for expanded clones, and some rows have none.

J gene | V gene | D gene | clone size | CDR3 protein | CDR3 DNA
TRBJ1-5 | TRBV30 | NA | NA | CAWSLGFNQPQHF | TGTGCCTGGAGTTTGGGCTTCAATCAGCCCCAGCATTTT
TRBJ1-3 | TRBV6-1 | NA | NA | CASRQISGNTIYF | TGTGCCAGCAGACAGATCTCTGGAAACACCATATATTTT
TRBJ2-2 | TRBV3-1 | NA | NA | CASSRGSYTGELFF | TGTGCCAGCAGCCGAGGGTCTTACACCGGGGAGCTGTTTTTT
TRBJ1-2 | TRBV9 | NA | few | CASSVMDSPFYGYTF | TGTGCCAGCAGCGTTATGGACAGTCCATTTTATGGCTACACCTTC
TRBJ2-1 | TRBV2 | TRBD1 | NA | CASVIRDRVNNEQFF | TGTGCCAGCGTTATAAGGGACAGGGTAAATAATGAGCAGTTCTTC
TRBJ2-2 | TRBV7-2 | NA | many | CASSLFPTGELFF | TGTGCCAGCAGCTTATTCCCCACCGGGGAGCTGTTTTTT
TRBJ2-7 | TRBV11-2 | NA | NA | CASSPQKGHSSYEQYF | TGTGCCAGCAGCCCACAGAAGGGCCACAGCTCCTACGAGCAGTACTTC
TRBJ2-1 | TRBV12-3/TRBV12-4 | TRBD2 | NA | CASSRLGGSSYNEQFF | TGTGCCAGCAGTCGCTTAGGCGGGAGCTCCTACAATGAGCAGTTCTTC
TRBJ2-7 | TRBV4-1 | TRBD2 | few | CASSQRGLAYEQYF | TGCGCCAGCAGCCAAAGGGGACTAGCCTACGAGCAGTACTTC
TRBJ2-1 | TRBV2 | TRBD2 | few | CASSQAGDRPDEQFF | TGTGCCAGCAGCCAAGCGGGAGACCGGCCGGATGAGCAGTTCTTC
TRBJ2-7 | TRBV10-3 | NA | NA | CAIRIGGSTSHEQYF | TGTGCCATCAGGATTGGTGGGAGCACCTCCCACGAGCAGTACTTC
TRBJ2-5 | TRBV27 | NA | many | CASSSRGLETQYF | TGTGCCAGCAGTTCGCGGGGGCTCGAGACCCAGTACTTC
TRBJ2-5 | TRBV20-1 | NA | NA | CSANARGRSQETQYF | TGCAGTGCTAACGCCCGGGGGAGGTCCCAAGAGACCCAGTACTTC
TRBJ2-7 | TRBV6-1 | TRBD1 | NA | CASRAPGQGSYEQYF | TGTGCCAGCAGAGCTCCGGGACAGGGGTCGTACGAGCAGTACTTC
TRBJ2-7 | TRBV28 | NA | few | CASSFRGHQGYEQYF | TGTGCCAGCAGTTTCCGGGGACATCAGGGGTACGAGCAGTACTTC
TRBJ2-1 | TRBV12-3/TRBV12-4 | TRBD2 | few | CASSSGGDHEQFF | TGTGCCAGCAGTTCGGGGGGAGACCATGAGCAGTTCTTC
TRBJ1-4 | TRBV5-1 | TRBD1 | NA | CASSFTGVREKLFF | TGCGCCAGCAGCTTTACAGGGGTTCGTGAAAAACTGTTTTTT
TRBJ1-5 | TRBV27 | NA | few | CASGVGATGPQHF | TGTGCCAGCGGCGTTGGGGCCACGGGGCCCCAGCATTTT
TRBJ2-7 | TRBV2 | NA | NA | CASRTRSYEQYF | TGTGCCAGCAGGACTAGGTCCTACGAGCAGTACTTC
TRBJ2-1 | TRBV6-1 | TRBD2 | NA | CASRPGLAGVFEQFF | TGTGCCAGCAGGCCGGGACTAGCGGGAGTCTTTGAGCAGTTCTTC
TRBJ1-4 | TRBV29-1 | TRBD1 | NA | CSVKDRGLEKLFF | TGCAGCGTCAAGGACAGGGGGCTTGAAAAACTGTTTTTT
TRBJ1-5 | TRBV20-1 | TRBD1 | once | CSARTQGGNQPQHF | TGCAGTGCTAGAACACAGGGGGGTAATCAGCCCCAGCATTTT
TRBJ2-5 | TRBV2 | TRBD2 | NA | CASSLAGGRYQETQYF | TGTGCCAGCAGTCTAGCGGGCGGTCGATACCAAGAGACCCAGTACTTC
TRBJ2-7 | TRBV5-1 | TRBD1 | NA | CASSAPGTVSSYEQYF | TGCGCCAGCAGCGCCCCCGGGACAGTAAGCTCCTACGAGCAGTACTTC
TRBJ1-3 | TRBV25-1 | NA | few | CASSEYRAGAGNTIYF | TGTGCCAGCAGTGAATATCGGGCCGGGGCTGGAAACACCATATATTTT
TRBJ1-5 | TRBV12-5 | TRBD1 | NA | CASGLEHRGRDSNQPQHF | TGTGCTAGTGGTTTGGAACACAGGGGGAGAGATAGCAATCAGCCCCAGCATTTT
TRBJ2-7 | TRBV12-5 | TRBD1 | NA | CASAPDRGLGEQYF | TGTGCTAGTGCCCCCGACAGGGGTTTGGGGGAGCAGTACTTC
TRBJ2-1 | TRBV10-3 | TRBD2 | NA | CAISTVAGEFFNEQFF | TGTGCCATCAGCACGGTAGCGGGAGAGTTTTTCAATGAGCAGTTCTTC
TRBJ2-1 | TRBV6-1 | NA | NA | CASSGFLGTNEQFF | TGTGCCAGCAGTGGCTTTCTGGGGACTAATGAGCAGTTCTTC
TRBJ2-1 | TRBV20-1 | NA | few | CSARRAGATEYNEQFF | TGCAGTGCTCGGAGGGCGGGGGCCACGGAATACAATGAGCAGTTCTTC
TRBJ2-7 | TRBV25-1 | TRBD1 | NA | CASSDKGQGAKPYEQYF | TGTGCCAGCAGTGATAAGGGACAGGGGGCTAAACCCTACGAGCAGTACTTC
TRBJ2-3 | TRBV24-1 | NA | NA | CATSDFGVTDTQYF | TGTGCCACCAGTGATTTTGGTGTCACAGATACGCAGTATTTT
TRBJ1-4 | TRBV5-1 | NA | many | CASSFQPGEKLFF | TGCGCCAGCAGCTTTCAGCCAGGCGAAAAACTGTTTTTT
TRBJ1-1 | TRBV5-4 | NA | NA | CASSNVGQNTEAFF | TGTGCCAGCAGCAACGTCGGACAGAACACTGAAGCTTTCTTT
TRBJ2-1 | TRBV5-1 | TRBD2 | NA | CASSLLAGGIYEQFF | TGCGCCAGCAGCTTGCTAGCGGGGGGGATATATGAGCAGTTCTTC
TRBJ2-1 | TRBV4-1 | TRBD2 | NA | CASSQVGFREGGQFF | TGCGCCAGCAGCCAAGTCGGTTTCCGGGAGGGGGGGCAGTTCTTC
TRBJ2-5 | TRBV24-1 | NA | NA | CATSDTDRETQYF | TGTGCCACCAGTGACACGGACCGAGAGACCCAGTACTTC
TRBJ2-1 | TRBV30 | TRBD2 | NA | CAWYFGTSYNEQFF | TGTGCCTGGTATTTCGGGACTAGCTACAATGAGCAGTTCTTC
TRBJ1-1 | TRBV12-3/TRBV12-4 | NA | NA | CASSPRYEGTEAFF | TGTGCCAGCAGCCCCCGATATGAGGGGACTGAAGCTTTCTTT
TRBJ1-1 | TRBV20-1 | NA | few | CSARGPVNTEAFF | TGCAGTGCTAGAGGACCCGTGAACACTGAAGCTTTCTTT
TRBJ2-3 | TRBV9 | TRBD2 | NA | CASSVGAGPSTDTQYF | TGTGCCAGCAGCGTAGGAGCGGGGCCCAGCACAGATACGCAGTATTTT
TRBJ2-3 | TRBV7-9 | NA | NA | CASSLAAPGADTQYF | TGTGCCAGCAGCTTAGCCGCTCCGGGGGCAGATACGCAGTATTTT